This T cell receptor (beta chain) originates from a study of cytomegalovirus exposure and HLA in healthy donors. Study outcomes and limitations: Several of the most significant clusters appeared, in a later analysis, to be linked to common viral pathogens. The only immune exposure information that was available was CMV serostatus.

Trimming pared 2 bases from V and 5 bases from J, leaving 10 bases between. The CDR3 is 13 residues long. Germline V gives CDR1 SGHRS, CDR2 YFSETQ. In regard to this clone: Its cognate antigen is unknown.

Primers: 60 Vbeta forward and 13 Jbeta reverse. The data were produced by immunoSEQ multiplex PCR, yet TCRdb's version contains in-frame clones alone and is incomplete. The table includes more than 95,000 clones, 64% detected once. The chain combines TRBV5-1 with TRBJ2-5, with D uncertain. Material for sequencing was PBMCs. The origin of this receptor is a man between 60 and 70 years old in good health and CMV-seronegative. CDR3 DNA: TGCGCCAGCAGCTTCGGTATCGGGGAGACCCAGTACTTC. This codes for CASSFGIGETQYF.